This T cell receptor beta chain was observed in a study of T-cell reconstitution after alpha-beta-depleted transplantation in children. The TCRbeta library incorporated unique molecular identifiers. TCRdb reprocessed the PCR reads via MiXCR and lists one record per CDR3 protein. The table records 300,000 to 400,000 distinct CDR3 sequences, 15% to 20% of them present only once. A word on this clonotype: As yet, its antigen is unknown.

General observations from the study: After transplant, at about two months, alpha-beta T cells were reportedly derived from several hundred expanded graft clones. The study traced high day-60 TCRbeta diversity in some patients to surviving recipient T cells and thymic progenitors. Newly produced T cells mostly provided counts and TCRbeta diversity after one year, as hyperexpanded clones declined.

CDR3 size: 18 residues. Germline-derived CDR1 and CDR2 are MGHRA and YSYEKL. Trimming removed 0 bases from V and 2 bases from J, with 18 bases in between. This specimen was PBMCs, mostly from graft donor cells, taken 360 days after TCRalphabeta/CD19-depleted stem cell transplant. The chain employs TRBV4-1 and TRBJ2-3; tentatively, D is TRBD2 (6 bases). This TCR was recovered from a male patient aged 2-10 years who had a stem cell transplant for acute lymphoblastic leukemia, so the T cells may come from the graft donor. The CDR3 DNA is TGCGCCAGCAGCCAAGATAGTGTCCTAGCGAGGGCCACAGATACGCAGTATTTT. Translating it yields CASSQDSVLARATDTQYF.